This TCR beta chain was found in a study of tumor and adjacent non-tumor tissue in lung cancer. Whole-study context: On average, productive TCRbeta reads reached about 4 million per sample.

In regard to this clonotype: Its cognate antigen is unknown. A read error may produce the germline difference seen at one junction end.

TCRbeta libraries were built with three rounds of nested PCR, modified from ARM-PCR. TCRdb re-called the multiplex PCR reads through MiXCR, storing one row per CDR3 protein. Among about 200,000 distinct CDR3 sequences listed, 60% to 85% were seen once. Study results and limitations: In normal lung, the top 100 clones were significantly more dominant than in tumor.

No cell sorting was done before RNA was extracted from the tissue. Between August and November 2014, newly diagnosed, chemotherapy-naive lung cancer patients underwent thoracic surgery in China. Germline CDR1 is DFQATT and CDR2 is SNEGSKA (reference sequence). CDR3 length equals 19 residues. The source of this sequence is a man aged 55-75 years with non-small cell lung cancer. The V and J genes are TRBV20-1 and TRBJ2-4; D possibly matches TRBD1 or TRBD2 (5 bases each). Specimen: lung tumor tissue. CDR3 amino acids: CGTRAVDRALQVAKNIQCF. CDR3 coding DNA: TGCGGTACTAGAGCCGTCGACCGGGCCCTACAGGTGGCCAAAAACATTCAGTGCTTC.